The entry below describes one TCR beta chain. Clones were sequenced by immunoSEQ multiplex PCR, and TCRdb holds only the in-frame ones, with some missing. The repertoire holds some 180,000 clones, 78% seen once, with under 3.5% in the top ten. The CDR3 is 14 residues long. The ends lost 6 bases at V and 11 bases at J; junction bases unmatched: 10. Germline CDR1 WSHSY, CDR2 SAAADI. This entry belongs to a study of blood T cell repertoires in COVID-19. This sequence originates from a woman of 80 years or more with active or convalescent COVID-19. Sequenced input: peripheral blood. The chain joins TRBV10-2 to TRBJ1-6; 7 bases map to TRBD1. Here the CDR3 reads CASSPGTDITPLHF. In nucleotides, the CDR3 is TGCGCCAGCAGCCCCGGGACAGACATCACACCCCTCCACTTT.